Listed here is a single TCR beta chain. The sample originates from a study of T cells in Graves' hyperthyroidism and ophthalmopathy. The V end lost 5 bases, the J end lost 1 base, and 12 bases lay between the germline ends. Germline loops: CDR1 SGHAT, CDR2 FQNNGV. CDR3 length: 15 amino acids. RNA transcripts gave rise to amplified TCR beta CDR3 regions. A set of HTBI primers served as the primers for a first-round RT-PCR of the TCR CDR3. One entry per CDR3 protein, called by TCRdb with MiXCR from the multiplex PCR reads. The table has hundreds of thousands of distinct CDR3 sequences, around 15% seen once.

The origin of this receptor is a woman in her forties or fifties with Graves' ophthalmopathy. The chain combines TRBV11-2 with TRBJ1-3; the D is unclear. The sequenced material came from blood. The CDR3 region has the DNA TGTGCCAGCAGCCCCGGTGGGGTTTCTGGAAACACCATATATTTT. This translates into CASSPGGVSGNTIYF.